This T cell receptor (beta chain) was observed in a study of cytomegalovirus exposure and HLA in healthy donors. Looking at the study overall: A later analysis reported the 90 to 150 validation repertoires used the same platform as the roughly 700 first-cohort repertoires.

An approximately 130-subject validation cohort, separate from the roughly 700-subject first cohort, supplied the donors. Notes on the study in general: Cytomegalovirus association was listed for under 200 TCR beta chains.

Remarks on this clone: Its antigen is not identified.

Only in-frame clones appear in the TCRdb table, and some are missing; sequencing was by immunoSEQ multiplex PCR. The sample consists of roughly 300,000 clones, roughly 90% of them appearing once. Germline V gene sequence: CDR1 MDHEN, CDR2 SYDVKM. Trimming removed 6 bases from V and 2 bases from J; junction bases left unmatched: 8. This CDR3 has 15 amino acids. The chain employs TRBV28 and TRBJ2-3; 7 nucleotides line up with TRBD2. The sequence was obtained from a woman in her late teens or twenties in good health and CMV-seronegative. Sequenced: PBMCs. This CDR3 reads CASRPPSGYTDTQYF. Written as DNA, the CDR3 is TGTGCCAGCAGGCCCCCTAGCGGCTACACAGATACGCAGTATTTT.